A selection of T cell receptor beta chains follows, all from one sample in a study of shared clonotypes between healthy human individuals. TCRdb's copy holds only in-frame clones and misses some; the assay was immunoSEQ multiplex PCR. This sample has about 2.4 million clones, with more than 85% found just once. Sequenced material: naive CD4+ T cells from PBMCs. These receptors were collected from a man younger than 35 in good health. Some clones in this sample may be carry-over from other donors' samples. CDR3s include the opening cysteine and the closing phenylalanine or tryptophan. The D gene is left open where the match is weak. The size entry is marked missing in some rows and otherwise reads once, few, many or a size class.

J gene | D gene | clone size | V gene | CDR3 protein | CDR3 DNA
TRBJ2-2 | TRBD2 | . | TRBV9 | CASSAYSGRAGELFF | TGTGCCAGCAGCGCCTATAGCGGGAGGGCCGGGGAGCTGTTTTTT
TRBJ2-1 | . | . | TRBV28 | CASSSTEKGQFF | TGTGCCAGCAGTTCCACAGAGAAGGGGCAGTTCTTC
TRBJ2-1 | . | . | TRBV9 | CASSVDQGSFNEQFF | TGTGCCAGCAGCGTAGACCAGGGATCGTTCAATGAGCAGTTCTTC
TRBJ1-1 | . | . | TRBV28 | CGTLMNTEAFF | TGTGGTACCCTTATGAACACTGAAGCTTTCTTT
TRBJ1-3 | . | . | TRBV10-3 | CAISDSSGNTIYF | TGTGCCATCAGCGACAGCTCTGGAAACACCATATATTTT
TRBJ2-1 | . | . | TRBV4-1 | CASSSLPDPFLHEQFF | TGCGCCAGCAGCTCTCTACCGGACCCTTTTCTCCATGAGCAGTTCTTC
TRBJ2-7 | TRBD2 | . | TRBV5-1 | CASSGLAGGNYEQYF | TGCGCCAGCAGCGGGCTAGCGGGAGGGAACTACGAGCAGTACTTC
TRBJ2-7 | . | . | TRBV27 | CASSPRGGGYEQYF | TGTGCCAGCAGTCCGCGGGGAGGGGGCTACGAGCAGTACTTC
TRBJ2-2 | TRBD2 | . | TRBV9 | CASSVGGLASTGELFF | TGTGCCAGCAGCGTAGGGGGACTAGCGTCCACCGGGGAGCTGTTTTTT
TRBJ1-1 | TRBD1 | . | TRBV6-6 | CASSDPDRGGTEAFF | TGTGCCAGCAGTGACCCGGACAGGGGAGGCACTGAAGCTTTCTTT
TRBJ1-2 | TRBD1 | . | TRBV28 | CASGGSDRPPGGYTF | TGTGCCAGCGGGGGATCGGACAGGCCTCCGGGGGGCTACACCTTC
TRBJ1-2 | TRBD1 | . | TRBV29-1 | CSVESPRQGGSTF | TGCAGCGTTGAAAGCCCCCGACAGGGAGGGAGCACCTTC
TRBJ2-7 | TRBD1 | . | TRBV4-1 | CASSQDGQGAREQYF | TGCGCCAGCAGCCAAGATGGACAGGGGGCTCGGGAGCAGTACTTC
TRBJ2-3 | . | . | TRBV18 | CASSPGRVGTDTQYF | TGTGCCAGCTCACCAGGCAGAGTCGGCACAGATACGCAGTATTTT
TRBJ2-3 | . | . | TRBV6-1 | CASSEVSGARADTQYF | TGTGCCAGCAGTGAAGTTTCAGGGGCGAGGGCAGATACGCAGTATTTT
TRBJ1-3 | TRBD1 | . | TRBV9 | CASSASGGQPRSGNTIYF | TGTGCCAGCAGCGCCTCAGGGGGCCAGCCGCGCTCTGGAAACACCATATATTTT
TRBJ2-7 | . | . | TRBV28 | CASSLQGEAYEQYF | TGTGCCAGCAGTTTGCAGGGGGAGGCCTACGAGCAGTACTTC
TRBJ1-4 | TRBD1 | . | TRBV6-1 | CASRRQGGEKLFF | TGTGCCAGCAGGCGACAGGGAGGTGAAAAACTGTTTTTT
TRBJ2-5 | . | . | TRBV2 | CASSEGSALLAQYF | TGTGCCAGCAGTGAAGGTAGCGCCCTCTTGGCCCAGTACTTC
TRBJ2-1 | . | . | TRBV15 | CATSLTPYDEQFF | TGTGCCACGTCACTTACCCCATACGATGAGCAGTTCTTC
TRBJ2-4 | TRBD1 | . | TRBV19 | CASSSRDSLNIQYF | TGTGCCAGTAGTAGCCGGGACAGCCTAAACATTCAGTACTTC
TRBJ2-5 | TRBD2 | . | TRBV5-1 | CASSLVAGASQETQYF | TGCGCCAGCAGCTTGGTAGCGGGGGCATCCCAAGAGACCCAGTACTTC
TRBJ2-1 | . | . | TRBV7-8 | CASSALGLHNEQFF | TGTGCCAGTTCGGCCCTCGGCCTTCACAATGAGCAGTTCTTC
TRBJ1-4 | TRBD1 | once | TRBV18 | CASSPPGQKNEKLFF | TGTGCCAGCTCACCACCGGGACAGAAGAATGAAAAACTGTTTTTT
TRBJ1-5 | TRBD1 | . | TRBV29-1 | CSALGTGKGGNQPQHF | TGCAGCGCTCTCGGGACAGGGAAGGGCGGCAATCAGCCCCAGCATTTT
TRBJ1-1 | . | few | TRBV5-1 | CASSPWTATEAFF | TGCGCCAGCAGCCCTTGGACAGCCACTGAAGCTTTCTTT
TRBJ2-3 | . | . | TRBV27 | CASSYRDWATQYF | TGTGCCAGCAGTTACCGGGACTGGGCTACGCAGTATTTT
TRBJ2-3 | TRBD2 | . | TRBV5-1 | CASSLAGDWRRTDTQYF | TGCGCCAGCAGCTTAGCGGGGGACTGGCGACGCACAGATACGCAGTATTTT
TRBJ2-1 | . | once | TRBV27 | CASSLLGISYNEQFF | TGTGCCAGTAGTTTATTAGGAATCTCCTACAATGAGCAGTTCTTC
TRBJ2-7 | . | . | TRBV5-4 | CASSPGMGFAYEQYF | TGTGCCAGCAGTCCAGGGATGGGTTTTGCCTACGAGCAGTACTTC
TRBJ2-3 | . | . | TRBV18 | CASSPQGSGKSTDTQYF | TGTGCCAGCTCACCACAAGGGTCGGGGAAGAGCACAGATACGCAGTATTTT
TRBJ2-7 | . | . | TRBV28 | CASTGTGSPSYEQYF | TGTGCCAGCACCGGTACAGGGTCTCCCTCCTACGAGCAGTACTTC
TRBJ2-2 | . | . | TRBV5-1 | CASSISGFRSTGELFF | TGCGCCAGCTCTATATCCGGGTTCCGGTCCACCGGGGAGCTGTTTTTT
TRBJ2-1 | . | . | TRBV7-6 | CASSLGDEQFF | TGTGCCAGCAGCTTAGGCGATGAGCAGTTCTTC
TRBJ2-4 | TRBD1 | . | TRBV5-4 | CASSARQGTDIQYF | TGTGCCAGCAGCGCCAGACAGGGTACGGACATTCAGTACTTC
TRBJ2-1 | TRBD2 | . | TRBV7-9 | CASSLAGGPDEQFF | TGTGCCAGCAGCTTAGCGGGAGGGCCGGATGAGCAGTTCTTC
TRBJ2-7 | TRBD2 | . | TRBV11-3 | CASRNTVGTSGLWEQYF | TGTGCCAGCAGAAACACAGTTGGGACTAGCGGCCTTTGGGAGCAGTACTTC
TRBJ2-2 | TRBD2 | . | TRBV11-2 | CASSLSDSGRAFRGELFF | TGTGCCAGCAGCTTGTCCGACAGCGGGAGGGCTTTTCGCGGGGAGCTGTTTTTT
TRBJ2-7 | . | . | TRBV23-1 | CASSHPRMGPPSYEQYF | TGCGCCAGCAGTCATCCCCGCATGGGCCCTCCCTCCTACGAGCAGTACTTC
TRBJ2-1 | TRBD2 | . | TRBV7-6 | CASSLGPGLAGVQLEQFF | TGTGCCAGCAGCTTAGGTCCAGGACTAGCGGGAGTACAATTAGAGCAGTTCTTC
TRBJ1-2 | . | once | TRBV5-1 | CASSLDIPRSYGYTF | TGCGCCAGCAGCTTGGACATCCCAAGAAGTTATGGCTACACCTTC
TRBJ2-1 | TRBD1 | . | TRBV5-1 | CASSWHQGVGYNEQFF | TGCGCCAGCAGCTGGCACCAGGGGGTGGGGTACAATGAGCAGTTCTTC
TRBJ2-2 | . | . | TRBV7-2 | CASGRLFTGELFF | TGTGCCAGCGGACGGCTATTCACCGGGGAGCTGTTTTTT
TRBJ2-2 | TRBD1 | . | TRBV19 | CASSTLGWGQGISGELFF | TGTGCCAGTAGCACCTTAGGGTGGGGACAGGGGATCTCGGGGGAGCTGTTTTTT
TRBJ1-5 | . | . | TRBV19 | CASSISNRYSNQPQHF | TGTGCCAGTAGTATCTCGAACCGATATAGCAATCAGCCCCAGCATTTT
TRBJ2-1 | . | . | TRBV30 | CASLPRLDQARRSYNEQFF | TGTGCCTCCCTCCCCCGGCTAGATCAAGCGCGAAGGTCCTACAATGAGCAGTTCTTC
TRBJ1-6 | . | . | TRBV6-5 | CASKFYNSPLHF | TGTGCCAGCAAGTTCTATAATTCACCCCTCCACTTT
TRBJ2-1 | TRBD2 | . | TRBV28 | CASRRTSGYSDNEQFF | TGTGCCAGCAGAAGGACTAGCGGGTATAGTGACAATGAGCAGTTCTTC
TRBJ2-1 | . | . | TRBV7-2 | CASSRWGENPYNEQFF | TGTGCCAGCAGCAGGTGGGGTGAAAATCCCTACAATGAGCAGTTCTTC
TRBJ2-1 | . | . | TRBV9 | CASSARWTASYNEQFF | TGTGCCAGCAGCGCCCGCTGGACGGCATCCTACAATGAGCAGTTCTTC
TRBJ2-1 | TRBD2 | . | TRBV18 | CASSPRNSGRDEQFF | TGTGCCAGCTCACCACGAAATAGCGGGAGGGATGAGCAGTTCTTC
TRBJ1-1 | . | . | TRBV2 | CASRREQGPNTEAFF | TGTGCCAGCAGGAGGGAACAGGGACCCAACACTGAAGCTTTCTTT
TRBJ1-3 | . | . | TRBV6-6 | CASSYSQGSGNTIYF | TGTGCCAGCAGTTACTCACAGGGCTCTGGAAACACCATATATTTT
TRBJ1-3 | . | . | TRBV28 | CASSLVGGNTIYF | TGTGCCAGCAGTTTAGTAGGTGGAAACACCATATATTTT
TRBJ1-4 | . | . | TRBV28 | CASNTQGSGEKLFF | TGTGCCAGCAACACCCAGGGGAGTGGTGAAAAACTGTTTTTT
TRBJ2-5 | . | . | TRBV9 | CASSVGTGIKTQYF | TGTGCCAGCAGCGTAGGAACAGGGATAAAGACCCAGTACTTC
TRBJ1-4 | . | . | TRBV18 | CASSPEGEKLFF | TGTGCCAGCTCACCAGAGGGTGAAAAACTGTTTTTT